A selection of T cell receptor beta chains follows, all from one sample in a study of OX40 agonist ivuxolimab in advanced cancers. Assay used: immunoSEQ multiplex PCR; TCRdb lists only in-frame clones, some missing. The sample lists about 22,000 clones; about nine tenths were seen once. Source: CD4+ or CD8+ T cells sorted from blood, taken in a trial of the OX40 agonist ivuxolimab. The receptor source for this set is an adult with an advanced solid tumor such as melanoma, head and neck, liver or kidney cancer. Each CDR3 is given with its conserved first and last residue. The D gene is left open where the match is weak. Rows give clone size only sometimes, using once, few, many, or a class for an expanded clone.

d_gene: NA; abundance: medium-sized; v_gene: TRBV5-1; j_gene: TRBJ2-2; CDR3aa: CASSPLDPATGELFF; CDR3nt: TGCGCCAGCAGCCCCCTCGATCCTGCCACCGGGGAGCTGTTTTTT
d_gene: NA; abundance: NA; v_gene: TRBV5-3; j_gene: TRBJ2-7; CDR3aa: CARSSGYF; CDR3nt: TGTGCCAGAAGCTCTGGGTACTTC
d_gene: NA; abundance: NA; v_gene: TRBV6-6; j_gene: TRBJ2-7; CDR3aa: CASSEGRALSYEQYF; CDR3nt: TGTGCCAGCAGTGAGGGCAGGGCCCTATCCTACGAGCAGTACTTC
d_gene: NA; abundance: NA; v_gene: TRBV6-5; j_gene: TRBJ1-4; CDR3aa: CASRSWTRREKLFF; CDR3nt: TGTGCCAGCAGGTCCTGGACTCGACGGGAAAAACTGTTTTTT
d_gene: NA; abundance: NA; v_gene: TRBV21-1; j_gene: TRBJ2-5; CDR3aa: CASSKSKREGPRETQYF; CDR3nt: TGTGCCAGCAGCAAAAGTAAGCGGGAGGGCCCTCGAGAGACCCAGTACTTC
d_gene: NA; abundance: NA; v_gene: TRBV19; j_gene: TRBJ2-3; CDR3aa: CASSIRGRGPTDTQYF; CDR3nt: TGTGCCAGTAGTATTAGAGGGCGAGGGCCCACAGATACGCAGTATTTT
d_gene: NA; abundance: NA; v_gene: TRBV30; j_gene: TRBJ2-2; CDR3aa: CAWSVLVGEGAQNTGELFF; CDR3nt: TGTGCCTGGAGTGTACTGGTGGGAGAAGGGGCCCAAAACACCGGGGAGCTGTTTTTT
d_gene: NA; abundance: once; v_gene: TRBV6-5; j_gene: TRBJ1-5; CDR3aa: CASSDRNQPQHF; CDR3nt: TGTGCCAGCAGCGACCGGAATCAGCCCCAGCATTTT
d_gene: TRBD1; abundance: NA; v_gene: TRBV27; j_gene: TRBJ2-5; CDR3aa: CATKPGTGGGETQYF; CDR3nt: TGTGCCACCAAGCCAGGAACAGGGGGAGGAGAGACCCAGTACTTC
d_gene: TRBD2; abundance: NA; v_gene: TRBV7-3; j_gene: TRBJ2-1; CDR3aa: CASSFYIAGPRDEQFF; CDR3nt: TGTGCCAGCAGCTTTTACATAGCGGGACCCAGGGATGAGCAGTTCTTC
d_gene: NA; abundance: once; v_gene: TRBV2; j_gene: TRBJ2-3; CDR3aa: CASGRWDTQYF; CDR3nt: TGTGCCAGCGGTAGGTGGGATACGCAGTATTTT
d_gene: NA; abundance: NA; v_gene: TRBV4-3; j_gene: TRBJ2-7; CDR3aa: CASSLGVDTYEQYF; CDR3nt: TGCGCCAGCAGCCTGGGGGTAGACACCTACGAGCAGTACTTC
d_gene: TRBD1; abundance: NA; v_gene: TRBV27; j_gene: TRBJ1-5; CDR3aa: CASSFGTGGDQPQHF; CDR3nt: TGTGCCAGCAGTTTTGGGACAGGGGGCGATCAGCCCCAGCATTTT
d_gene: TRBD1; abundance: NA; v_gene: TRBV28; j_gene: TRBJ2-1; CDR3aa: CASSIDRGYYNEQFF; CDR3nt: TGTGCCAGCAGTATCGACAGGGGGTACTACAATGAGCAGTTCTTC
d_gene: TRBD2; abundance: NA; v_gene: TRBV6-5; j_gene: TRBJ2-3; CDR3aa: CASSYAASGRDPNF; CDR3nt: TGTGCCAGCAGTTACGCGGCTAGCGGGCGCGACCCCAATTTT
d_gene: TRBD2; abundance: NA; v_gene: TRBV11-3; j_gene: TRBJ2-1; CDR3aa: CASSSYSGSSYNEQFF; CDR3nt: TGTGCCAGCAGCTCGTATAGCGGGAGCTCCTACAATGAGCAGTTCTTC
d_gene: NA; abundance: NA; v_gene: TRBV27; j_gene: TRBJ2-3; CDR3aa: CASSLGGRSIYTQYF; CDR3nt: TGTGCCAGCAGTTTGGGGGGACGTTCAATTTATACGCAGTATTTT